One sample yielded the 11 T cell receptor beta chains listed below, sequenced in a study of blood T cell repertoires in COVID-19. Here immunoSEQ multiplex PCR was the method, and the copy in TCRdb shows in-frame clones only, minus some. The sample lists under 300,000 clones; approximately 84% were seen once. Sequencing was done on a sample of peripheral blood. The source of these receptors is a human donor with COVID-19, enrolled during active disease. The donor label of this sample is uncertain.

This rearrangement joins TRBV24-1 to TRBJ2-3; 9 bases line up with TRBD1. CDR1 and CDR2 (germline): KGHDR, SFDVKD. The CDR3 has 18 residues. With V trimmed by 3 bases and J by 2 bases, 11 bases remained unmatched. The CDR3 here is CATSDPLPDRGDTDTQYF. CDR3 DNA: TGTGCCACCAGTGATCCCCTCCCGGACAGGGGTGACACAGATACGCAGTATTTT.

J is TRBJ2-7 and V is TRBV28; 10 nucleotides match TRBD2. The CDR3 covers 17 residues. CDR1 and CDR2 (germline): MDHEN, SYDVKM. J gave up 0 bases and V 4 bases, and 9 bases lay outside the gene matches. CDR3 amino acids: CASSSLISSGSSYEQYF. The CDR3 bases are TGTGCCAGCAGTTCCCTCATTTCTAGCGGGAGCTCCTACGAGCAGTACTTC.

V and J are TRBV6-1 and TRBJ2-1; 7 bases fit TRBD2. CDR3 length: 16 residues. With 2 bases clipped from V and 7 bases from J, the junction kept 11 bases outside the gene matches. Germline CDR1 MNHNS, CDR2 SASEGT. CDR3 protein: CASSELLAGAGNEQFF. CDR3 DNA: TGTGCCAGCAGTGAATTGTTGGCGGGAGCGGGTAATGAGCAGTTCTTC.

V and J are TRBV9 and TRBJ1-1; no clear D. The CDR3 is made up of 14 amino acids. Trimming took 0 bases from V and 3 from J, leaving 9 bases between them. Germline CDR1 reads SGDLS; CDR2 reads YYNGEE. The CDR3 DNA sequence: TGTGCCAGCAGCGTAGGTTCACGGGACACTGAAGCTTTCTTT. Its protein product is CASSVGSRDTEAFF.

The CDR3 DNA follows: TGTGCCAGTAGTAGGGGCAGTAGCGGCACTGAAGCTTTCTTT. It is translated as CASSRGSSGTEAFF. This chain uses TRBV19 with TRBJ1-1; D might be TRBD1 (5 bases). The CDR3 is made up of 14 amino acids. Germline CDR1 is LNHDA and CDR2 is SQIVND (reference sequence). Trimming removed 4 bases from V and 4 bases from J, with 13 bases in between.

The chain employs TRBV5-4 and TRBJ1-5, with D unresolved. Germline lookup yields CDR1 SGHNT and CDR2 YYREEE (reference sequence). This CDR3 has 14 residues. V was clipped by 1 base and J by 6 bases, with 11 bases between them. CDR3 DNA: TGTGCCAGCAGCTTGAGGCCCTCGGGTCAGCCCCAGCATTTT. It is translated as CASSLRPSGQPQHF.

About this clone: This sequence may be a read error, since a much larger clone differs from it by one base. Additional DNA sequences in this sample encode the identical CDR3. The J gene is TRBJ1-2, the V gene TRBV28; D gene uncertain. The CDR3 sequence is 11 residues long. Germline CDR1 and CDR2: MDHEN and SYDVKM. V was cut by 10 bases and J by 2 bases, with 8 bases left in between. The CDR3 protein is CATRENYGYTF. The CDR3 region has the DNA TGTGCCACTAGGGAGAACTATGGCTACACCTTC.

The chain employs TRBV28 and TRBJ2-1; weak D call: TRBD2 (6 bases). The CDR3 runs to 18 residues. V was trimmed by 5 bases and J by 3 bases, leaving 23 bases between them. Germline CDR1 MDHEN, CDR2 SYDVKM. The CDR3 is CASSPPLGRERDYNEQFF. The CDR3 nucleotides read TGTGCCAGCAGTCCCCCCCTTGGTCGGGAGCGAGACTACAATGAGCAGTTCTTC.

This clone has just a few counts. The chain carries TRBV6-6 and TRBJ2-2; 10 bases fit TRBD2. V lost 6 bases and J lost 3; bases outside the gene matches: 4. The CDR3 has 15 amino acids. CDR1 MNHNY and CDR2 SVGAGI come from the germline V gene (reference sequence). This CDR3 reads CASSPSGRDTGELFF. The CDR3 DNA follows: TGTGCCAGCAGCCCAAGCGGGAGGGACACCGGGGAGCTGTTTTTT.

J is TRBJ1-5 and V is TRBV27; no definite D call. The CDR3 has 15 residues. CDR1 and CDR2 from the germline V gene are MNHEY and SMNVEV (reference sequence). Between the trimmed V and J ends, which lost 1 base and 6 bases, there was a span of 13 bases. The CDR3 reads CASSLFPGAFQPQHF. The DNA for the CDR3 is TGTGCCAGCAGTTTATTTCCGGGAGCTTTTCAGCCCCAGCATTTT.

This chain links TRBV11-2 with TRBJ2-3, with 8 bases identical to TRBD2. The CDR3 consists of 15 residues. Trimming removed 5 bases from V and 2 bases from J; junction bases left unmatched: 6. Germline assignment: CDR1 SGHAT and CDR2 FQNNGV. CDR3 bases: TGTGCCAGCAGCCCACGGGAGGGTGCCACAGATACGCAGTATTTT. Translation gives CASSPREGATDTQYF.